This T cell receptor (beta chain) came from a study of blood T cells in healthy people across ages. This clonotype was counted only a few times. A J-beta primer mix and a sample-barcoded 5' primer were used in a second PCR of about 7 to 12 cycles. MiXCR was run by TCRdb on the 5' RACE reads, yielding one entry per CDR3 protein. Of roughly 930,000 distinct CDR3 sequences in the sample, 45% to 50% were seen once. V shed 4 bases, J shed 5 bases, and the junction held 6 bases outside the gene matches. CDR3 size: 13 residues. CDR1 and CDR2 from the germline V gene are SGHDT and YYEEEE. The sequenced sample consisted of blood. J is TRBJ2-7 and V is TRBV5-6; TRBD1 matches 7 bases. The receptor was isolated from a man aged 25 to 40 in good health. The CDR3 here is CASSPTGMHEQYF. DNA of the CDR3: TGTGCCAGCAGCCCGACAGGGATGCACGAGCAGTACTTC.